This T cell receptor (beta chain) was documented in a study of cytomegalovirus exposure and HLA in healthy donors. Study findings and constraints: It was reported in a later analysis that an Asian-associated ancestry cluster showed fewer N-insertions than the approximately 700-donor mean. As was reported, the classifier diagnosed cytomegalovirus status with high specificity and sensitivity.

PCR primers comprised 60 Vbeta and 13 Jbeta primers. The protocol was immunoSEQ multiplex PCR, while the TCRdb copy is restricted to in-frame clones and leaves out a portion. The table shows some 110,000 clones, with around 72% occurring only once. The CDR3 loop spans 14 amino acids. V lost 6 bases, J lost 3 bases, and 11 bases lay in between. The germline V gene encodes CDR1 MNHNS and CDR2 SASEGT. A word on this clone: Its antigen remains unidentified.

The chain is built from TRBV6-1 and TRBJ1-4; maybe TRBD1 (5 bases). The material sequenced was PBMCs. This receptor was identified in a man in his thirties or forties in good health and CMV-seronegative. The CDR3 reads CASRRDSANEKLFF. For the CDR3, the DNA is TGTGCCAGCAGAAGAGACAGTGCTAATGAAAAACTGTTTTTT.